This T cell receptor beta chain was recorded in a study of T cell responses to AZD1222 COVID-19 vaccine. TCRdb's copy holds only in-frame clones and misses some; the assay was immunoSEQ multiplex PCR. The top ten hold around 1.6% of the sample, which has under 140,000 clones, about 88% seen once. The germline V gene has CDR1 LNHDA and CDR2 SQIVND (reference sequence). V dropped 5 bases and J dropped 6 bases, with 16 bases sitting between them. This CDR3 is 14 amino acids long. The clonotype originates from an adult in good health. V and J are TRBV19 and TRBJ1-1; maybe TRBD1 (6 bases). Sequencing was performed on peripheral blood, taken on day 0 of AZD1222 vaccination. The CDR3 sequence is CASSGGGEVAEAFF. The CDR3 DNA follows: TGTGCCAGTAGTGGCGGGGGCGAGGTGGCTGAAGCTTTCTTT.